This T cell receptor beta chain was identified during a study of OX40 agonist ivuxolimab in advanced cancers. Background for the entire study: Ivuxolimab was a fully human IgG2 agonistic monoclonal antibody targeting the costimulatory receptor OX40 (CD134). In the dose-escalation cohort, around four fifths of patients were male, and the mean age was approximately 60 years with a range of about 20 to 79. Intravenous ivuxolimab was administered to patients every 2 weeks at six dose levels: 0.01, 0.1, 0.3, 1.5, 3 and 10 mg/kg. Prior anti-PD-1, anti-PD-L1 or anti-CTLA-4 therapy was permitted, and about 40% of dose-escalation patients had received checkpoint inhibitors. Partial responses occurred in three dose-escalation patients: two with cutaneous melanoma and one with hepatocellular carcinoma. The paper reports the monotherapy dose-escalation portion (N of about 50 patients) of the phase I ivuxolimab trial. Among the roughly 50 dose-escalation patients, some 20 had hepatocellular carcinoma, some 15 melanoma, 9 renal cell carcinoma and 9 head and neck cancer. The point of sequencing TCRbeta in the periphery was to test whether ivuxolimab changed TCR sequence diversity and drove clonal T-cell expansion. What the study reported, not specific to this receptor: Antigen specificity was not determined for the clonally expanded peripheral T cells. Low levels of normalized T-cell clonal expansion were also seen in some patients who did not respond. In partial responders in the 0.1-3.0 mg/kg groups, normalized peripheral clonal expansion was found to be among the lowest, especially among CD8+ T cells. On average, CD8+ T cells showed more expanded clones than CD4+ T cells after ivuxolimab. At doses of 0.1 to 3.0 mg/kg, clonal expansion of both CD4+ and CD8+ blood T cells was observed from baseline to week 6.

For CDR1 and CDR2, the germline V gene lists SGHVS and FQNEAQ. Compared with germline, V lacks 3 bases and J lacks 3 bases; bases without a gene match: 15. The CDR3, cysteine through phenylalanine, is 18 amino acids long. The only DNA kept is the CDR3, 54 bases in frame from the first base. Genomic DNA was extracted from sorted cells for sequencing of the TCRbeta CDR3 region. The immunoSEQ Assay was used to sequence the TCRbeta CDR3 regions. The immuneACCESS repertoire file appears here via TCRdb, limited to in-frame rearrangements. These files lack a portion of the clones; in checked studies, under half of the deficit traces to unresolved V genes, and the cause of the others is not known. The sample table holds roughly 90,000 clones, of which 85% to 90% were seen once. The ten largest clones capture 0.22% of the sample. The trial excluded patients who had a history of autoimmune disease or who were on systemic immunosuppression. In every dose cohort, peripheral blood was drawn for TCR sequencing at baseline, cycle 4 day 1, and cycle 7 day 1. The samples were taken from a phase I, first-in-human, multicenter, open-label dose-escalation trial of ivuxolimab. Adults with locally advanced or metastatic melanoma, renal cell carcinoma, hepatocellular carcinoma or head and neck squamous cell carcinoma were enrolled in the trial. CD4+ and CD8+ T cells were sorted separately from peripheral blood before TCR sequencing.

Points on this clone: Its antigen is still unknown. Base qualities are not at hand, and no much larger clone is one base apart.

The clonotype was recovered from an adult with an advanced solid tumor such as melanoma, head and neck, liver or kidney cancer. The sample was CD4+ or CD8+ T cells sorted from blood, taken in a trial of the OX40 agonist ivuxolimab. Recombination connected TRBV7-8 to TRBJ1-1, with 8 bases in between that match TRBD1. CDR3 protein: CASSFYRQGTSSDTEAFF. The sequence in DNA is TGTGCCAGCAGCTTTTATCGACAGGGGACTAGTTCGGACACTGAAGCTTTCTTT.